Listed below are T cell receptor beta chains from one sample, sequenced in a study of chemoradiotherapy in HPV16-positive cancers. Some clones are missing from TCRdb's copy, which holds only in-frame ones; the method was immunoSEQ multiplex PCR. The sample includes thousands of clones, under 85% of them seen just once. Specimen collection occurred from a patient who underwent chemoradiotherapy. The receptors here all came from a human donor with HPV-associated anogenital cancer. Both conserved end residues are part of each CDR3. D genes are given only for firm matches. Clone sizes are given selectively: once, few, many, or a class where the clone is expanded.

TRBV21-1	-	TRBJ2-1	-	CASSSRGLAGGSNEQFF	TGTGCCAGCAGCTCCCGTGGACTAGCGGGGGGTTCCAATGAGCAGTTCTTC
TRBV11-2	few	TRBJ1-5	-	CAPRECPGPRESNQPQHF	TGTGCCCCCCGGGAATGTCCGGGACCCCGAGAGAGCAATCAGCCCCAGCATTTT
TRBV5-1	-	TRBJ2-7	-	CASSTGTPSSVWYEQYF	TGCGCCAGCAGCACCGGGACACCTTCCTCCGTGTGGTACGAGCAGTACTTC
TRBV9	-	TRBJ1-3	-	CASSDSGNTIYF	TGTGCCAGCAGTGACTCTGGAAACACCATATATTTT
TRBV7-9	few	TRBJ1-2	-	CASSLGGSGNYGYTF	TGTGCCAGCAGCTTAGGTGGCAGCGGCAACTATGGCTACACCTTC
TRBV19	few	TRBJ1-2	-	CASSPLGRGEGYTF	TGTGCCAGTAGTCCCCTAGGGAGAGGAGAGGGCTACACCTTC
TRBV5-6	-	TRBJ2-3	TRBD1	CASSLIDRGVQYF	TGTGCCAGCAGCTTGATCGACAGGGGGGTGCAGTATTTT
TRBV29-1	-	TRBJ2-5	TRBD1	CSFAGTGETQYF	TGCTCTTTTGCTGGGACAGGAGAGACCCAGTACTTC
TRBV7-8	once	TRBJ2-1	TRBD2	CASSPLAGSGNEQFF	TGTGCCAGCAGCCCTCTAGCGGGGAGTGGGAATGAGCAGTTCTTC
TRBV7-8	-	TRBJ1-2	-	CASSFSVYYGYTF	TGTGCCAGCAGTTTCTCAGTTTACTATGGCTACACCTTC
TRBV19	-	TRBJ2-7	TRBD1	CASSIYGQGSYEQYF	TGTGCCAGTAGTATTTACGGACAGGGGTCCTACGAGCAGTACTTC
TRBV9	-	TRBJ2-2	TRBD2	CASSVGRTGELFF	TGTGCCAGCAGCGTCGGGAGGACCGGGGAGCTGTTTTTT
TRBV4-2	-	TRBJ2-3	-	CASSQDWATPDTQYF	TGTGCCAGCAGCCAAGATTGGGCGACCCCAGATACGCAGTATTTT
TRBV5-6	-	TRBJ2-7	TRBD1	CASSSWDREYEQYF	TGTGCCAGCAGCTCCTGGGACAGGGAGTACGAGCAGTACTTC
TRBV5-4	-	TRBJ1-2	-	CASSHKTDTNYGYTF	TGTGCCAGCAGCCATAAGACTGATACTAACTATGGCTACACCTTC
TRBV9	-	TRBJ2-3	-	CASSMLGGRTDTQYF	TGTGCCAGCAGCATGCTAGGGGGGCGCACAGATACGCAGTATTTT
TRBV25-1	-	TRBJ2-4	-	CATSEGGWGAKNIQYF	TGTGCCACCTCTGAGGGGGGGTGGGGGGCCAAAAACATTCAGTACTTC
TRBV28	-	TRBJ2-7	-	CASRGRYEQYF	TGTGCCAGCAGGGGCCGATACGAGCAGTACTTC
TRBV9	few	TRBJ2-1	-	CASSAPLGVGGYNEQFF	TGTGCCAGCAGCGCCCCCCTAGGGGTTGGAGGCTACAATGAGCAGTTCTTC
TRBV2	-	TRBJ1-1	-	CASSVETGNTEAFF	TGTGCCAGCAGTGTCGAGACAGGGAACACTGAAGCTTTCTTT
TRBV19	-	TRBJ1-4	-	CASSIPGQGGEKLFF	TGTGCCAGTAGTATCCCGGGTCAGGGAGGTGAAAAACTGTTTTTT
TRBV11-2	-	TRBJ2-5	-	CASSRPEGGAETQYF	TGTGCCAGCAGTCGTCCGGAGGGGGGGGCAGAGACCCAGTACTTC
TRBV19	-	TRBJ1-2	-	CASSIEGRPTAGYTF	TGTGCCAGTAGTATAGAAGGGAGGCCGACGGCTGGCTACACCTTC
TRBV19	few	TRBJ2-7	-	CASSRTGDYEQYF	TGTGCCAGTAGCAGAACAGGAGACTACGAGCAGTACTTC
TRBV2	few	TRBJ2-1	TRBD2	CASQLAGGNNEQFF	TGTGCCAGCCAACTAGCGGGGGGAAACAATGAGCAGTTCTTC
TRBV7-2	-	TRBJ2-3	-	CASSLGSLTDTQYF	TGTGCCAGCAGCTTAGGTAGTCTCACAGATACGCAGTATTTT
TRBV30	-	TRBJ1-5	TRBD1	CAWSPQGGPQHF	TGTGCCTGGAGTCCCCAGGGGGGGCCCCAGCATTTT
TRBV11-1	once	TRBJ2-3	TRBD2	CASSPRGVISTDTQYF	TGTGCCAGCAGCCCCCGGGGGGTGATCTCCACAGATACGCAGTATTTT
TRBV5-1	-	TRBJ2-7	-	CASSLGGGRYEQYF	TGCGCCAGCAGCTTGGGGGGGGGCCGATACGAGCAGTACTTC
TRBV28	-	TRBJ2-7	-	CASSLSIGTPYEQYF	TGTGCCAGCAGTTTATCGATCGGGACACCCTACGAGCAGTACTTC
TRBV7-2	-	TRBJ1-2	-	CASSPRAHKPYGYTF	TGTGCCAGCAGCCCCAGGGCCCACAAGCCCTATGGCTACACCTTC
TRBV6-4	-	TRBJ1-2	TRBD1	CASSADGQGEYGYTF	TGTGCCAGCAGTGCAGACGGACAGGGCGAGTATGGCTACACCTTC
TRBV7-9	-	TRBJ2-1	TRBD2	CASSALGASGGAGNEQFF	TGTGCCAGCAGCGCCCTCGGGGCTAGCGGGGGGGCCGGGAATGAGCAGTTCTTC
TRBV2	-	TRBJ2-3	TRBD1	CASSEQGAIFTDTQYF	TGTGCCAGCAGTGAACAGGGGGCGATTTTCACAGATACGCAGTATTTT
TRBV5-1	-	TRBJ2-3	TRBD2	CASSSLAGGTDTQYF	TGCGCCAGCAGCTCTCTAGCGGGGGGTACAGATACGCAGTATTTT
TRBV6-1	-	TRBJ1-3	-	CASSADRSSGNTIYF	TGTGCCAGCAGTGCAGACAGGTCCTCTGGAAACACCATATATTTT
TRBV5-1	-	TRBJ2-7	-	CASSLEGEVKHF	TGCGCCAGCAGCTTGGAGGGCGAGGTTAAGCACTTC
TRBV19	-	TRBJ2-4	TRBD1	CASTDREEGNIQYF	TGTGCCAGTACGGACAGGGAAGAGGGGAACATTCAGTACTTC
TRBV29-1	-	TRBJ1-2	-	CSVEGQLYGYTF	TGCAGCGTTGAAGGGCAGCTTTATGGCTACACCTTC
TRBV2	once	TRBJ1-2	TRBD1	CASSEQGEGYGYTF	TGTGCCAGCAGTGAACAGGGGGAAGGCTATGGCTACACCTTC
TRBV7-9	-	TRBJ2-7	TRBD2	CASSLKAGGGFYEQYF	TGTGCCAGCAGCTTAAAGGCTGGCGGGGGTTTCTACGAGCAGTACTTC
TRBV11-2	-	TRBJ1-2	-	CASSLEGRVYGYTF	TGTGCCAGCAGCCTAGAAGGGAGGGTCTATGGCTACACCTTC
TRBV4-1	few	TRBJ1-5	-	CASSQYSNSNQPQHF	TGCGCCAGCAGCCAATACTCGAATAGCAATCAGCCCCAGCATTTT
TRBV29-1	-	TRBJ2-7	-	CSVELGNLSYEQYF	TGCAGCGTTGAATTAGGGAACCTCTCCTACGAGCAGTACTTC
TRBV5-1	-	TRBJ1-3	TRBD1	CASSQTGGNTIYF	TGCGCCAGCAGCCAGACAGGGGGAAACACCATATATTTT
TRBV7-2	-	TRBJ2-7	-	CASSRGSSGRYF	TGTGCCAGCAGCCGAGGGTCTTCCGGGCGGTACTTC
TRBV4-1	-	TRBJ1-1	TRBD1	CASSPPHGQGLNTEAFF	TGCGCCAGCAGCCCCCCCCATGGACAGGGATTGAACACTGAAGCTTTCTTT
TRBV19	-	TRBJ2-1	TRBD1	CASSMGQSYNEQFF	TGTGCCAGTAGTATGGGACAGTCCTACAATGAGCAGTTCTTC
TRBV7-8	-	TRBJ2-5	-	CASSLGRYQETQYF	TGTGCCAGCAGCTTGGGCAGGTACCAAGAGACCCAGTACTTC
TRBV5-1	once	TRBJ2-7	-	CASSPQDYNGGQYF	TGCGCCAGCAGCCCCCAAGACTACAACGGAGGGCAGTACTTC
TRBV5-1	-	TRBJ1-2	-	CASSLAGTFNYGYTF	TGCGCCAGCAGCTTGGCCGGGACCTTTAACTATGGCTACACCTTC
TRBV2	-	TRBJ1-2	TRBD1	CASSSGQSNYGYTF	TGTGCCAGCAGTTCGGGACAGAGTAACTATGGCTACACCTTC
TRBV11-2	-	TRBJ2-7	TRBD2	CASSSRLAGGYEQYF	TGTGCCAGCAGCTCCCGACTAGCGGGGGGGTACGAGCAGTACTTC
TRBV5-6	-	TRBJ1-3	-	CASSLPAEGNTIYF	TGTGCCAGCAGCTTGCCAGCGGAGGGAAACACCATATATTTT
TRBV9	-	TRBJ2-5	-	CASSPTPQGKETQYF	TGTGCCAGCAGCCCTACCCCGCAGGGAAAAGAGACCCAGTACTTC
TRBV4-2	-	TRBJ2-5	TRBD2	CASSQADGGEETQYF	TGTGCCAGCAGCCAAGCCGACGGGGGGGAAGAGACCCAGTACTTC
TRBV7-2	-	TRBJ2-6	-	CASSLFGTPGANVLTF	TGTGCCAGCAGCTTATTCGGGACTCCTGGGGCCAACGTCCTGACTTTC